Listed here are 20 T cell receptor beta chains from one sample, sequenced in a study of blood T cell repertoires in COVID-19. This table comes from immunoSEQ multiplex PCR, and its TCRdb copy is limited to in-frame clones, with some not included. Counted here are just over 350,000 clones, approximately 84% occurring once; the ten biggest clones make up around 3%. The sample taken for sequencing was PBMCs or T cells enriched from blood (not recorded which). The receptors shown here come from a woman younger than 45 who had recovered from COVID-19.

This clone was observed once. V gene TRBV27 combines with J gene TRBJ2-2; perhaps TRBD1 as D (5 bases). Trimming removed 6 bases from V and 3 bases from J, with 17 bases in between. The germline CDR1 and CDR2 sequences are MNHEY and SMNVEV (reference sequence). This CDR3 comprises 16 residues. CDR3 region: CASRYSYTGYTGELFF. CDR3 nucleotides: TGTGCCAGCAGATACTCATACACAGGTTACACCGGGGAGCTGTTTTTT.

Notes on this clone: The junction does not match germline at one end; this may be a read error. The rearrangement links TRBV28 to TRBJ2-7; TRBD2 matches at 11 bases. Germline loops: CDR1 MDHEN, CDR2 SYDVKM. The CDR3 length is 13 residues. The CDR3 DNA follows: TGTGCCAGCAGTCCCGGACTAGCGGGTTCCCTCTCCTTC. Protein: CASSPGLAGSLSF.

The gene calls are TRBV9 and TRBJ2-7; D possibly corresponds to TRBD1 (6 bases). The V gene lost 0 bases and the J gene lost 3 bases, with 10 bases spanning the gap. The CDR3 covers 14 residues. Germline V CDR1 and CDR2: SGDLS, YYNGEE. CDR3 region: CASSVGTGYYEQYF. For the CDR3, the DNA is TGTGCCAGCAGCGTAGGTACAGGGTACTACGAGCAGTACTTC.

The chain uses TRBV11-1 and TRBJ2-1; TRBD2 agrees at 10 bases. The CDR3 is made up of 15 amino acids. CDR1 is SGHAT and CDR2 is FQDESV in the germline V gene (reference sequence). V dropped 6 bases and J dropped 5; count of bases not matched to a gene: 7. The CDR3 DNA sequence: TGTGCCAGCAGGTCCAGCGGGAGGGCCGACAATGAGCAGTTCTTC. As protein: CASRSSGRADNEQFF.

The chain couples TRBV29-1 to TRBJ1-1, with a possible D match to TRBD1 (5 bases). This CDR3 is built from 13 residues. The V end lost 6 bases, the J end lost 7 bases, and 18 bases lay between the germline ends. Germline V gene data show CDR1 as SQVTM and CDR2 as ANQGSEA. In DNA form, the CDR3 reads TGCAGCGTCGGGGGACGGATGTCAGGTGAAGCTTTCTTT. It codes for CSVGGRMSGEAFF. The variable domain in full, completed from reference TRBV29-1 and TRBJ1-1, reads SAVISQKPSRDICQRGTSLTIQCQVDSQVTMMFWYRQQPGQSLTLIATANQGSEATYESGFVIDKFPISRPNLTFSTLTVSNMSPEDSSIYLCSVGGRMSGEAFFGQGTRLTVV.

The rearrangement links TRBV29-1 to TRBJ2-2; 9 nucleotides align to TRBD2. The ends lost 6 bases at V and 7 bases at J; junction bases unmatched: 12. The CDR3 covers 15 residues. Germline V gene lookup returns CDR1 SQVTM and CDR2 ANQGSEA. CDR3 coding DNA: TGCAGCGTACCCCTTACAGCGGGAGGATTCGGGGAGCTGTTTTTT. Residues: CSVPLTAGGFGELFF.

The CDR3, as DNA: TGCGCCAGCAGTGAGAGCCCACAGGGCCGTCAGCCCCAGCATTTT. It translates to CASSESPQGRQPQHF. The V and J genes are TRBV10-1 and TRBJ1-5, with a weak D call TRBD1 (6 bases). CDR3 length: 15 amino acids. Trimming pared 2 bases from V and 6 bases from J, leaving 14 bases between. CDR1 is WNHNN, CDR2 SYGVQD, per germline (reference sequence).

V and J are TRBV10-3 and TRBJ2-3, with 16 nucleotides matching TRBD2. Germline trimming cut 7 bases from V and 3 bases from J; bases unmatched to any gene: 13. Germline V CDR1 and CDR2: ENHRY, SYGVKD. The CDR3 loop spans 19 amino acids. The CDR3 bases are TGTGCCATCACTATGGGACTAGCGGGAGGGCCCTCCGGGACAGATACGCAGTATTTT. This translates into CAITMGLAGGPSGTDTQYF.

This chain uses TRBV24-1 with TRBJ2-7; no clear D gene. The CDR3 consists of 12 residues. V lost 4 bases and J 2 bases, leaving 5 bases between the germline ends. The germline gives CDR1 KGHDR, CDR2 SFDVKD. The CDR3 DNA follows: TGTGCCACCAGTGACGACACCTACGAGCAGTACTTC. It translates to CATSDDTYEQYF.

This chain links TRBV19 with TRBJ2-7, with TRBD1 matching 7 bases. The CDR3 has 14 amino acids. The junction had 4 bases not matched to a gene; V was cut back by 3 bases and J by 2 bases. Looked up from germline, CDR1 is LNHDA and CDR2 is SQIVND (reference sequence). The CDR3 nucleotides read TGTGCCAGTAGTATCGGACAGGCCGCCTACGAGCAGTACTTC. This sequence encodes CASSIGQAAYEQYF.

The rearrangement uses TRBV6-5 and TRBJ1-5; the D gene is possibly TRBD1 (6 bases). CDR1 and CDR2 (germline): MNHEY, SVGAGI. The CDR3 is made up of 15 amino acids. The V gene lost 6 bases and the J gene lost 7 bases, with 19 bases spanning the gap. The CDR3 sequence: CASSPPGGAGQPQHF. For the CDR3, the DNA is TGTGCCAGCAGCCCACCGGGGGGGGCCGGGCAGCCCCAGCATTTT.

The V gene is TRBV5-6, the J gene TRBJ2-7; 12 nucleotides align to TRBD2. Per the germline V gene, CDR1 is SGHDT and CDR2 is YYEEEE. Germline trimming cut 1 base from V and 4 bases from J; bases unmatched to any gene: 3. The length of the CDR3 is 15 residues. The CDR3 is CASSLWLAGGYEQYF. CDR3 DNA sequence: TGTGCCAGCAGCTTGTGGCTAGCGGGAGGGTACGAGCAGTACTTC.

This chain uses TRBV3-1 (or the pseudogene TRBV3-2) with TRBJ1-3, with a weak D call TRBD1 (5 bases). Germline CDR1 LGHDT, CDR2 YNNKEL (reference sequence). V was cut by 1 base and J by 0 bases, with 7 bases left in between. The CDR3 extends over 15 amino acids. This CDR3 is CASSQARASGNTIYF. As DNA, the CDR3 is TGTGCCAGCAGCCAAGCCAGGGCCTCTGGAAACACCATATATTTT.

CDR3 protein: CASSLARGTGELFF. CDR3 bases: TGCGCCAGCAGCTTGGCCAGGGGAACCGGGGAGCTGTTTTTT. The V gene is TRBV5-1, the J gene TRBJ2-2; D perhaps matches TRBD1 (6 bases). Germline assignment: CDR1 SGHRS and CDR2 YFSETQ. The CDR3 runs to 14 residues. V lost 0 bases, J lost 5 bases, and 8 bases lay in between.

In this sample, this clone turned up a few times. The chain combines TRBV7-9 with TRBJ1-2; TRBD1 matches 7 bases. Losses at the gene ends were 7 bases for V and 8 bases for J; bases not matched to a gene: 13. CDR1 and CDR2 from the germline V gene are SEHNR and FQNEAQ (reference sequence). The CDR3 extends over 14 amino acids. CDR3 protein: CASTLTLTGLGYTF. The CDR3, as DNA: TGTGCCAGCACCCTAACGTTGACAGGGTTGGGCTACACCTTC.

The chain recombines TRBV11-2 with TRBJ2-1; no clear D. Germline loops: CDR1 SGHAT, CDR2 FQNNGV. The V and J ends lost 6 bases and 10 bases respectively, with 13 bases between them. The CDR3 covers 12 residues. Written as DNA, the CDR3 is TGTGCCAGCAGTCTAGGCGGCGAGGAGCAGTTCTTC. It is translated as CASSLGGEEQFF.

V gene TRBV5-4 combines with J gene TRBJ1-6; a possible D gene is TRBD1 (5 bases). The CDR3 extends over 17 amino acids. Germline loops: CDR1 SGHNT, CDR2 YYREEE (reference sequence). Deletions cut 3 bases from V and 9 bases from J, with 22 bases between. The CDR3 DNA is TGTGCCAGCAGCTCGGGCGCGGGGGAAAGGGGAATTTCACCCCTCCACTTT. This codes for CASSSGAGERGISPLHF.

The rearrangement uses TRBV20-1 and TRBJ1-3; 7 bases are a match to TRBD1. The CDR3 has 13 amino acids. The germline V gene encodes CDR1 DFQATT and CDR2 SNEGSKA (reference sequence). Trimming cost V 3 bases and J 6 bases; bases outside gene matches: 5. The CDR3 region has the DNA TGCAGTGCTAGTGAACAGGGGACAAACACCATATATTTT. Translating it yields CSASEQGTNTIYF.

The chain has TRBV27 and TRBJ2-5, with 7 bases aligning to TRBD1. The V segment lost 3 bases and the J segment 0 bases; nucleotides outside the gene matches: 7. This CDR3 has 16 amino acids. Germline CDR1 reads MNHEY; CDR2 reads SMNVEV (reference sequence). The CDR3 region is CASSFLDRANQETQYF. In nucleotides, the CDR3 is TGTGCCAGCAGTTTCCTCGACAGGGCAAACCAAGAGACCCAGTACTTC.

The CDR3 DNA follows: TGTGCCAGCAGCCTGGGACAGGGATTTTGGAATGAGCAGTTCTTC. Translation: CASSLGQGFWNEQFF. The V gene is TRBV5-8, the J gene TRBJ2-1; the match to TRBD1 covers 9 bases. The CDR3 runs to 15 residues. Germline-derived CDR1 and CDR2 are SGHTS and YDEGEE. Trimming took 4 bases from V and 7 from J; bases not matched to a gene: 9.